This TCR beta chain was obtained from a study of blood T cells in healthy people across ages. The table lists this clonotype with many counts. Through a sample-barcoded 5' primer and a J-beta primer mix, a second PCR was run for roughly 7 to 12 cycles. MiXCR was run by TCRdb on the 5' RACE reads, yielding one entry per CDR3 protein. The profile covers about 1.7 million distinct CDR3 sequences, with roughly 30% appearing a single time and about 8% taken by the ten largest. CDR1 and CDR2 (germline): MDHEN, SYDVKM. Trimming removed 3 bases from V and 4 bases from J, with 19 bases in between. This CDR3 has 17 residues.

The genes are TRBV28 and TRBJ2-1; D unclear. The sample consisted of blood. The source is a woman in her twenties or thirties in good health. This chain's CDR3 is CASSFLDLQRGYNEQFF. The CDR3, as DNA: TGTGCCAGCAGTTTCCTAGACTTACAGCGTGGTTACAATGAGCAGTTCTTC. The full variable domain, in which reference TRBV28 and TRBJ2-1 provide the parts outside the CDR3, is DVKVTQSSRYLVKRTGEKVFLECVQDMDHENMFWYRQDPGLGLRLIYFSYDVKMKEKGDIPEGYSVSREKKERFSLILESASTNQTSMYLCASSFLDLQRGYNEQFFGPGTRLTVL.